The source of this TCR beta chain is a study of blood T cell repertoires in COVID-19. Per the germline V gene, CDR1 is KGHSH and CDR2 is LQKENI. CDR3 length equals 13 residues. The ends lost 2 bases at V and 5 bases at J; junction bases unmatched: 0. Libraries were prepared by immunoSEQ multiplex PCR; TCRdb keeps only in-frame clonotypes and omits some of them. Counted here are 120,000 or so clones, approximately 90% occurring once; the ten biggest clones make up approximately 2%. This TCR was sampled from a woman in her 50s with acute or convalescent COVID-19. Sequencing was carried out using peripheral blood. V and J are TRBV18 and TRBJ2-5; 9 bases are shared with TRBD1. This CDR3 is CASSPGQGETQYF. The CDR3 nucleotides read TGTGCCAGCTCACCAGGACAGGGGGAGACCCAGTACTTC. The whole variable domain, remainder taken from reference TRBV18 and TRBJ2-5, is NAGVMQNPRHLVRRRGQEARLRCSPMKGHSHVYWYRQLPEEGLKFMVYLQKENIIDESGMPKERFSAEFPKEGPSILRIQQVVRGDSAAYFCASSPGQGETQYFGPGTRLLVL.